The present TCR beta chain was sequenced within a study of CXCR3 chemokines and chemotherapy response in bladder cancer. TCRdb re-called the PCR reads with MiXCR, one entry per CDR3 protein. The table includes over 10,000 distinct CDR3 sequences, around 12% detected once. The V gene lost 2 bases and the J gene lost 8 bases, with 15 bases spanning the gap. Germline assignment: CDR1 GTSNPN and CDR2 SVGIG (reference sequence). CDR3 length: 14 residues. Only a few counts were recorded for this clonotype. Specimen collection occurred from a patient whose treatment included neoadjuvant chemotherapy. V and J are TRBV30 and TRBJ1-4; no reliable D call. The clonotype originates from a human donor with bladder cancer that did not respond to neoadjuvant chemotherapy. This CDR3 is CAWSPFAAGEKLFF. The CDR3 bases are TGTGCCTGGAGTCCGTTCGCGGCCGGGGAAAAACTGTTTTTT.